One and the same sample provided the 28 T cell receptor beta chains below, sequenced in a study of CD8 T cells in Susac syndrome. Random hexamers were used to reverse transcribe an amount of roughly 0.5 to 1 ug RNA. TCRdb ran MiXCR on the immunoSEQ multiplex PCR reads and lists one entry per CDR3 protein. The sample includes 69,000 or so distinct CDR3 sequences, about 95% of them seen just once. Material for sequencing was CD8+ T cells from PBMCs. These receptors were obtained from a human donor in good health.

The chain carries TRBV9 and TRBJ1-1, with D possibly matching TRBD1 (6 bases). The CDR3 runs 15 residues. Germline V gene data show CDR1 as SGDLS and CDR2 as YYNGEE. Trimming took 0 bases from V and 8 from J, leaving 17 bases between them. CDR3 nucleotide sequence: TGTGCCAGCAGCGTAGGGGTTCTCGGACAGCCAGAAGCTTTCTTT. This codes for CASSVGVLGQPEAFF.

J is TRBJ1-2 and V is TRBV7-9, with D hard to call. The germline gives CDR1 SEHNR, CDR2 FQNEAQ (reference sequence). Deletions cut 3 bases from V and 2 bases from J, with 13 bases between. The CDR3 runs 15 residues. The CDR3 here is CASSLEAYRNYGYTF. DNA of the CDR3: TGTGCCAGCAGCTTGGAGGCGTACAGAAACTATGGCTACACCTTC. The whole variable domain, filled in from reference TRBV7-9 and TRBJ1-2, reads DTGVSQNPRHKITKRGQNVTFRCDPISEHNRLYWYRQTLGQGPEFLTYFQNEAQLEKSRLLSDRFSAERPKGSFSTLEIQRTEQGDSAMYLCASSLEAYRNYGYTFGSGTRLTVV.

This clonotype was found once. The chain is built from TRBV20-1 and TRBJ2-3; unclear D gene. Germline CDR1 is DFQATT and CDR2 is SNEGSKA (reference sequence). This CDR3 comprises 14 residues. Trimming shortened V by 0 bases and J by 8 bases, and 15 bases separated the two germline ends. The chain's CDR3 is CSARDVTLGSTQYF. Written as DNA, the CDR3 is TGCAGTGCTAGAGACGTTACCCTCGGTAGTACGCAGTATTTT.

The V call is TRBV5-1, the J call TRBJ1-2; no definite D call. Trimming took 0 bases from V and 2 from J, leaving 14 bases between them. The CDR3 runs 16 residues. Germline values: CDR1 SGHRS, CDR2 YFSETQ. CDR3 residues: CASSLEHKADNYGYTF. The CDR3 nucleotides are TGCGCCAGCAGCTTGGAACATAAGGCCGACAACTATGGCTACACCTTC.

This clonotype was recorded only once. In DNA, the CDR3 is TGTGCCAGCAGCCAAGCTCCGGACAGGGGGCAAGCTTTCTTT. It codes for CASSQAPDRGQAFF. This chain connects TRBV3-1 to TRBJ1-1; 11 bases fit TRBD1. CDR3 size: 14 residues. The junction had 4 bases not matched to a gene; V was cut back by 1 base and J by 9 bases. Germline CDR1 LGHDT, CDR2 YNNKEL (reference sequence).

This clonotype appeared once. The V and J genes are TRBV3-1 and TRBJ2-5; the D gene is possibly TRBD2 (6 bases). This CDR3 region has 14 residues. Germline V CDR1 and CDR2: LGHDT, YNNKEL (reference sequence). V lost 2 bases and J 3 bases, leaving 10 bases between the germline ends. The CDR3 sequence is CASSQLTGEETQYF. In DNA, the CDR3 is TGTGCCAGCAGCCAATTAACGGGAGAAGAGACCCAGTACTTC.

V is TRBV12-3 or TRBV12-4 and J is TRBJ1-2; D unclear. V was cut by 3 bases and J by 3 bases, with 8 bases left in between. This CDR3 has 13 residues. CDR3 in DNA: TGTGCCAGCAGTTTCGAGAGGGACTATGGCTACACCTTC. It codes for CASSFERDYGYTF.

This chain links TRBV7-9 with TRBJ1-1, with D uncertain. CDR1 and CDR2 (germline): SEHNR, FQNEAQ (reference sequence). V lost 2 bases to trimming and J lost 1 base, with 11 bases between them. This CDR3 has 15 residues. CDR3 sequence: CASSLLSSGNTEAFF. The CDR3 DNA reads as TGTGCCAGCAGCTTACTTTCGAGCGGGAACACTGAAGCTTTCTTT.

V and J are TRBV19 and TRBJ1-1; perhaps TRBD1 as D (5 bases). V was pared by 3 bases and J by 2 bases, with 10 bases between. In germline, CDR1 is LNHDA, CDR2 SQIVND (reference sequence). This CDR3 region has 14 residues. CDR3 residues: CASSITGGNTEAFF. CDR3 nucleotide sequence: TGTGCCAGTAGTATTACAGGAGGTAACACTGAAGCTTTCTTT.

V is TRBV12-3 or TRBV12-4 and J is TRBJ1-3; 8 nucleotides align to TRBD1. J lost 1 base, V lost 6 bases, and 5 bases had no gene match. This CDR3 is 15 amino acids long. The CDR3 loop reads CASRPGTGSGNTIYF. In DNA, the CDR3 is TGTGCCAGCAGGCCCGGGACAGGTTCTGGAAACACCATATATTTT.

This clonotype was observed a single time. This chain links TRBV6-5 with TRBJ1-6; no definite D call. The CDR3 is 15 amino acids. Germline assignment: CDR1 MNHEY and CDR2 SVGAGI. The V gene lost 4 bases and the J gene lost 10 bases, with 17 bases spanning the gap. CDR3 amino acids: CASSLWATEGSPLHF. The CDR3 coding sequence is TGTGCCAGCAGTTTATGGGCAACTGAGGGATCACCCCTCCACTTT.

The V call is TRBV7-8, the J call TRBJ2-3, with 9 positions matching TRBD1. Germline loops: CDR1 SGHVS, CDR2 FQNEAQ. This CDR3 has 17 amino acids. The J segment lost 0 bases and the V segment lost 6 bases, leaving 10 bases of the junction unmatched. CDR3 residues: CASSTPKDRGSTDTQYF. The CDR3 DNA reads as TGTGCCAGCAGTACGCCCAAGGACAGGGGAAGCACAGATACGCAGTATTTT.

This chain joins TRBV3-1 and TRBJ2-5, with 7 bases fitting TRBD1. This CDR3 contains 16 residues. With 6 bases clipped from V and 0 bases from J, the junction kept 10 bases outside the gene matches. Germline V CDR1 and CDR2: LGHDT, YNNKEL (reference sequence). The DNA of the CDR3 is TGTGCCAGCAGTCTTGGGGACAGAGGGTACCAAGAGACCCAGTACTTC. Translation: CASSLGDRGYQETQYF.

This chain links TRBV27 with TRBJ2-1; maybe TRBD2 (5 bases). The CDR3 is 15 amino acids. Germline lookup yields CDR1 MNHEY and CDR2 SMNVEV (reference sequence). Trimming cost V 4 bases and J 5 bases, with 15 bases left between them. This CDR3 is CASSSLDWLDNEQFF. The CDR3, as DNA: TGTGCCAGCAGTTCTCTGGACTGGTTGGACAATGAGCAGTTCTTC.

J is TRBJ2-3 and V is TRBV4-3; D unresolved. This CDR3 contains 13 residues. The germline CDR1 and CDR2 sequences are LGHNA and YSLEER. Trimming removed 4 bases from V and 6 bases from J, with 11 bases in between. CDR3 DNA: TGCGCCAGCAGCCTTTATATAGTGGATACGCAGTATTTT. Amino acid sequence: CASSLYIVDTQYF.

This clonotype turned up a few times. The chain links TRBV7-9 to TRBJ1-1; D call uncertain. Trimming left V 8 bases short and J 4 bases short, with 14 bases between. This CDR3 contains 13 residues. CDR1 and CDR2 (germline): SEHNR, FQNEAQ (reference sequence). CDR3 nucleotide sequence: TGTGCCAGCTCACCACCCGGTGGCACTGAAGCTTTCTTT. Translated, it gives CASSPPGGTEAFF.

The chain uses TRBV29-1 and TRBJ1-3, with TRBD1 as a possible D gene (6 bases). The CDR3 extends over 13 amino acids. V was cut by 7 bases and J by 8 bases, with 18 bases left in between. Germline values: CDR1 SQVTM, CDR2 ANQGSEA. CDR3 amino acids: CSGTGTNWDTIYF. The CDR3 nucleotides read TGCAGCGGTACCGGGACAAATTGGGACACCATATATTTT.

On this clonotype: The junction differs from germline at one of its ends, possibly a read error. V and J are TRBV6-1 and TRBJ1-1; D is possibly TRBD1 (5 bases). Looked up from germline, CDR1 is MNHNS and CDR2 is SASEGT. The CDR3 is 13 residues long. The CDR3 is CASSDREITEVFF. The CDR3 DNA reads as TGTGCCAGCAGTGACAGGGAAATCACTGAAGTTTTCTTT.

The chain carries TRBV12-3 or TRBV12-4 and TRBJ2-6; 11 bases align to TRBD2. Trimming at V came to 8 bases and at J to 0 bases, leaving 3 bases not matched to a gene. The CDR3 spans 16 residues. CDR3 protein: CASGGLAGSGANVLTF. The DNA for the CDR3 is TGTGCCAGCGGTGGACTAGCGGGCTCTGGGGCCAACGTCCTGACTTTC.

This clonotype was detected only once. The V call is TRBV5-6, the J call TRBJ2-2; 7 positions match TRBD2. With V trimmed by 0 bases and J by 3 bases, 5 bases remained unmatched. Germline V lookup: CDR1 SGHDT, CDR2 YYEEEE. This CDR3 comprises 16 residues. CDR3: CASSLAGLKDTGELFF. The CDR3 DNA reads as TGTGCCAGCAGCTTGGCGGGACTAAAGGACACCGGGGAGCTGTTTTTT.

CDR3 residues: CASSRLREENTEAFF. CDR3 sequence (DNA): TGCGCCAGCAGCCGCCTCAGGGAGGAGAACACTGAAGCTTTCTTT. The chain is built from TRBV4-1 and TRBJ1-1, with D possibly being TRBD1 (5 bases). The germline V gene has CDR1 MGHRA and CDR2 YSYEKL. The CDR3 runs to 15 residues. V was shortened by 4 bases and J by 1 base, with 13 bases between the two germline ends.

The chain is built from TRBV7-2 and TRBJ2-7; 10 nucleotides align to TRBD2. The CDR3 contains 15 residues. The trim removed 3 bases at V and 3 bases at J, leaving 5 bases unmatched. In germline, CDR1 is SGHTA, CDR2 FQGNSA. Here the CDR3 reads CASSFMPSGGYEQYF. For the CDR3, the DNA is TGTGCCAGCAGCTTCATGCCTAGCGGGGGCTACGAGCAGTACTTC.

This chain connects TRBV6-5 to TRBJ1-2; perhaps TRBD1 as D (6 bases). Trimming cost V 7 bases and J 13 bases, with 22 bases left between them. CDR1 is MNHEY, CDR2 SVGAGI, per germline. The CDR3 totals 13 residues. CDR3 amino acids: CASTHFEGGVFTF. The CDR3 DNA reads TGTGCCAGCACCCACTTCGAGGGGGGGGTCTTCACCTTC.

This clonotype was observed a single time. The chain joins TRBV6-5 to TRBJ1-1; D perhaps matches TRBD1 (5 bases). V was pared by 0 bases and J by 6 bases, with 11 bases between. Germline V gene data show CDR1 as MNHEY and CDR2 as SVGAGI. The CDR3 is made up of 14 amino acids. The CDR3 protein is CASSYSQGVAEAFF. CDR3 in DNA: TGTGCCAGCAGTTACTCGCAGGGAGTTGCTGAAGCTTTCTTT.

The rearrangement uses TRBV27 and TRBJ2-1; 8 bases are shared with TRBD2. This CDR3 is 15 amino acids long. Germline CDR1 is MNHEY and CDR2 is SMNVEV (reference sequence). Trimming at V came to 6 bases and at J to 5 bases, leaving 9 bases not matched to a gene. The CDR3 DNA is TGTGCCAGCAGCCTGAGGGGTAGCGGGGACAATGAGCAGTTCTTC. Translation gives CASSLRGSGDNEQFF.

The rearrangement joins TRBV9 to TRBJ1-2; D remains unclear. CDR1 SGDLS and CDR2 YYNGEE come from the germline V gene. CDR3 length: 15 residues. V shed 0 bases and J shed 3 bases, with 12 bases lying between them. The CDR3 DNA reads as TGTGCCAGCAGCGTAGGGGCAGTCCGAGACTATGGCTACACCTTC. This sequence encodes CASSVGAVRDYGYTF.

The V call is TRBV19, the J call TRBJ2-3, with D uncertain. Germline CDR1 and CDR2: LNHDA and SQIVND (reference sequence). V lost 7 bases and J 6 bases, leaving 14 bases between the germline ends. The CDR3 is 13 amino acids. The CDR3, as DNA: TGTGCCAGTACAGGCAGTGCGTTGGATACGCAGTATTTT. Encoded protein: CASTGSALDTQYF.

The V gene is TRBV5-1, the J gene TRBJ2-7; a possible D gene is TRBD1 (6 bases). The CDR3 covers 16 residues. Between the trimmed V and J ends, which lost 0 bases and 0 bases, there was a span of 13 bases. CDR1 and CDR2 (germline): SGHRS, YFSETQ. The DNA of the CDR3 is TGCGCCAGCAGCTTGGTCGCCGGACAGCTCTCCTACGAGCAGTACTTC. It codes for CASSLVAGQLSYEQYF.